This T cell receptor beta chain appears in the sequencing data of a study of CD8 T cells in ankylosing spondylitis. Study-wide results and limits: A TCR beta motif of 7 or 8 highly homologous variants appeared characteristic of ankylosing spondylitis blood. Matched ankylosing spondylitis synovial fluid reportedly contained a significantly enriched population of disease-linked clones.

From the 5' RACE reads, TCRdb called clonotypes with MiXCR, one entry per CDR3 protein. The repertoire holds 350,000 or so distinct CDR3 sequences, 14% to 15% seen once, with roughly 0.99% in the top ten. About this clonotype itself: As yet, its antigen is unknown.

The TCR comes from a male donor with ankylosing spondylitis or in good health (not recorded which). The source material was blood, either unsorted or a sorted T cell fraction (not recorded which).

CDR3 loop: CASSQESPAGGTDTQYF. In DNA, the CDR3 is TGTGCCAGCAGCCAAGAGTCACCAGCGGGGGGCACAGATACGCAGTATTTT. The J gene is TRBJ2-3, the V gene TRBV4-2; TRBD2 aligns across 8 bases. Germline lookup yields CDR1 LGHNA and CDR2 YNFKEQ. The junction had 6 bases not matched to a gene; V was cut back by 0 bases and J by 1 base. The CDR3 totals 17 residues.